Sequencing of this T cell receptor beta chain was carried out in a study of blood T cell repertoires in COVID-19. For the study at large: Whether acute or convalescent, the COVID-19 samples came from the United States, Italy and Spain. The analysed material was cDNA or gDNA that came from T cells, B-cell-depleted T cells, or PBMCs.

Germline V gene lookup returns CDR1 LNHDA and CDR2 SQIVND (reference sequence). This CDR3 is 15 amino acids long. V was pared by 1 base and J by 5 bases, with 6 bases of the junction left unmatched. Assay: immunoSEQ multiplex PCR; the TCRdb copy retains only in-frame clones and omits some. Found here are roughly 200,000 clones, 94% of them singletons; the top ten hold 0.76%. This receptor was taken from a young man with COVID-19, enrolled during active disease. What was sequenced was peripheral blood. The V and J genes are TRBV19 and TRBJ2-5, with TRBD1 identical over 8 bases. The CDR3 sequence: CASSIGQGALETQYF. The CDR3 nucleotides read TGTGCCAGTAGTATAGGGCAGGGGGCTTTGGAGACCCAGTACTTC.